This TCR beta chain was recovered during a study of blood T cell repertoires in COVID-19. In the study overall: Samples came from the United States, Italy and Spain, spanning acute and convalescent COVID-19. T cells, B-cell-depleted T cells, or PBMCs provided the cDNA or gDNA that served as material.

Authors' processing steps: Amplification from reference gene primers served as the basis for estimated nucleated cell counts. The protocol was immunoSEQ multiplex PCR, while the TCRdb copy is restricted to in-frame clones and leaves out a portion. V and J calls and clone size follow that table, whereas D and trimming were derived from the DNA. Here the sample spans 200,000 to 300,000 clones, about 93% being singletons. The germline V gene encodes CDR1 MNHEY and CDR2 SVGAGI. The CDR3 totals 15 residues. Trimming took off 0 bases at V and 6 bases at J, with 9 bases between the two ends. Seattle's cohort entered during active infection and was followed longitudinally.

Material for sequencing was peripheral blood. The source is a young man with COVID-19, enrolled during active disease. This rearrangement joins TRBV6-5 to TRBJ1-6; D remains unclear. This CDR3 is CASSYSRRGNSPLHF. CDR3 nucleotides: TGTGCCAGCAGTTACTCGAGGCGGGGTAATTCACCCCTCCACTTT.